The sequence of this T cell receptor (beta chain) was determined in a study of blood T cells in healthy people across ages. The use of a sample-barcoded 5' primer and a J-beta primer mix characterized a second PCR of about 7 to 12 cycles. Each CDR3 protein is one row after TCRdb ran MiXCR on the 5' RACE reads. The data show a few hundred thousand distinct CDR3 sequences, with more than 45% seen just once and about 54% held by the top ten. CDR3 size: 13 residues. CDR1 and CDR2 (germline): MNHGY, SAAAGT. Trimming took off 0 bases at V and 6 bases at J, with 7 bases between the two ends. Turning to this clonotype: Antigen: not known.

Findings and caveats of the study: Naive T cell percentage and TCR beta diversity correlated strongly. The diversity estimates, figures obtained from one million T cells, were considered underestimates.

The gene calls are TRBV6-8 and TRBJ2-3; D is unclear. Sequencing input: blood. This sequence originates from a man in his fifties or sixties in good health. The CDR3 nucleotides are TGTGCCAGCAGTTACTCCCCTAGGGATACGCAGTATTTT. Translation gives CASSYSPRDTQYF.